The clone carrying this T cell receptor (beta chain) was seen only a few times. Antigen specificity is unknown. The CDR3 has 17 residues. V lost 3 bases, J lost 2 bases, and 18 bases lay in between. Looked up from germline, CDR1 is SGHRS and CDR2 is YFSETQ. Library preparation (for TCRbeta) was performed with unique molecular identifiers. TCRdb ran MiXCR on the PCR reads and lists one entry per CDR3 protein. The table shows some 830,000 distinct CDR3 sequences, with under 20% occurring only once. The data are from a study of T-cell reconstitution after alpha-beta-depleted transplantation in children. Broader study findings: Surviving recipient T cells and intrathymic progenitors accounted for some patients' high TCRbeta diversity at day 60. Hyperexpanded clones declined; after one year, newly produced T cells mostly supplied diversity. Expanded graft clones, several hundred of them, were reportedly the source of alpha-beta T cells about two months after transplant.

The input for sequencing was PBMCs, mostly from graft donor cells, taken 360 days after TCRalphabeta/CD19-depleted stem cell transplant. This TCR came from a male patient aged 10 to 17 who had a stem cell transplant for acute lymphoblastic leukemia, so the T cells may come from the graft donor. The chain combines TRBV5-1 with TRBJ2-1, with D maybe TRBD2 (6 bases). CDR3 bases: TGCGCCAGCAGCTCGGCGGGGTGGGGGTTCACCTACAATGAGCAGTTCTTC. This translates into CASSSAGWGFTYNEQFF.